Shown below are 16 T cell receptor beta chains from a single sample sequenced in a study of blood T cell repertoires in COVID-19. The assay was immunoSEQ multiplex PCR, and TCRdb's table has in-frame clones only and misses some. The table shows 50,000 to 70,000 clones, with around 77% occurring only once. Sequencing was done on a sample of peripheral blood. All receptors come from a man aged 55 to 70 with acute or convalescent COVID-19.

This chain links TRBV12-3 or TRBV12-4 with TRBJ2-1; TRBD1 agrees at 10 bases. Trimming took 9 bases from V and 7 from J; bases not matched to a gene: 6. The CDR3 consists of 13 residues. In nucleotides, the CDR3 is TGTGCCAGTTCCGGGACAGGGGAGAATGAGCAGTTCTTC. Amino acid sequence: CASSGTGENEQFF.

This chain joins TRBV5-4 and TRBJ2-5, with 7 bases identical to TRBD1. This CDR3 region has 15 residues. V gave up 4 bases and J gave up 12 bases; unmatched junction bases: 18. The germline V gene encodes CDR1 SGHNT and CDR2 YYREEE (reference sequence). The chain's CDR3 is CASSEDRAHRTGEYF. CDR3 sequence (DNA): TGTGCCAGCAGCGAAGATAGAGCCCACAGGACAGGAGAGTACTTC.

The chain uses TRBV11-2 and TRBJ2-2; D not resolved. The germline gives CDR1 SGHAT, CDR2 FQNNGV. Trimming cost V 3 bases and J 6 bases, with 14 bases left between them. CDR3 size: 15 residues. The CDR3 sequence: CASSFSGPTAGELFF. CDR3 DNA: TGTGCCAGCAGCTTCTCAGGTCCGACGGCCGGGGAGCTGTTTTTT. The full variable domain, completed using reference TRBV11-2 and TRBJ2-2, is EAGVAQSPRYKIIEKRQSVAFWCNPISGHATLYWYQQILGQGPKLLIQFQNNGVVDDSQLPKDRFSAERLKGVDSTLKIQPAKLEDSAVYLCASSFSGPTAGELFFGEGSRLTVL.

The CDR3 region has the DNA TGTGCCAGCAGAACCGACAGGGGAATGGCCCAGTACTTC. Its translation: CASRTDRGMAQYF. The chain couples TRBV12-3 or TRBV12-4 to TRBJ2-5; TRBD1 aligns across 8 bases. The CDR3 is 13 residues long. The V segment lost 6 bases and the J segment 9 bases; nucleotides outside the gene matches: 9.

In the case of this clone: One junction end does not reproduce the germline sequence, and a read error may be involved. The CDR3, as DNA: TGTGCTAGTGCCCCTCGGGGACAGGGGACTTTGAACTTC. This codes for CASAPRGQGTLNF. The chain has TRBV12-5 and TRBJ2-7, with 10 bases aligning to TRBD1. From germline, CDR1 is LGHNT and CDR2 FRNRAP. There are 13 residues in the CDR3.

The chain joins TRBV24-1 to TRBJ2-5; 8 bases fit TRBD1. CDR3 length equals 15 residues. Germline V lookup: CDR1 KGHDR, CDR2 SFDVKD. V lost 4 bases and J lost 5; bases outside the gene matches: 8. CDR3 sequence (DNA): TGTGCCACCAGTGAGGTGACAGGGGCGGGGGAGACCCAGTACTTC. Residues: CATSEVTGAGETQYF.

The chain is built from TRBV10-3 and TRBJ1-6; possibly TRBD1 for D (6 bases). V gave up 9 bases and J gave up 5 bases, with 14 bases separating them. The length of the CDR3 is 14 residues. Per germline, CDR1 ENHRY and CDR2 SYGVKD. The CDR3 DNA reads as TGTGCCATTGGCGGGGGGCGCGATAATTCACCCCTCCACTTT. Its translation is CAIGGGRDNSPLHF.

The J gene is TRBJ1-2, the V gene TRBV19; TRBD1 is a possible D gene (6 bases). Germline V gives CDR1 LNHDA, CDR2 SQIVND (reference sequence). The CDR3 has 13 amino acids. V lost 5 bases and J lost 2, with 9 bases in between. The CDR3 is CASSYRVNYGYTF. The CDR3 region has the DNA TGTGCCAGTAGTTACAGGGTAAACTATGGCTACACCTTC.

V gene TRBV24-1 combines with J gene TRBJ2-1, with 10 bases identical to TRBD2. Per germline, CDR1 KGHDR and CDR2 SFDVKD. This CDR3 comprises 16 residues. Trimming removed 3 bases from V and 4 bases from J; junction bases left unmatched: 5. The CDR3 loop reads CATSDLSGGAYNEQFF. CDR3 DNA: TGTGCCACCAGTGATCTAAGCGGGGGGGCGTACAATGAGCAGTTCTTC.

This chain joins TRBV6-5 and TRBJ1-2, with D unclear. Germline V gene sequence: CDR1 MNHEY, CDR2 SVGAGI. With 7 bases removed from V and 8 bases from J, the gap between germline ends came to 14 bases. The CDR3 totals 12 residues. The CDR3 DNA is TGTGCCAGCATGTGGAGTCCTGGGGGCTACACCTTC. Amino acid sequence: CASMWSPGGYTF.

The chain is built from TRBV19 and TRBJ1-5; the D gene is possibly TRBD1 (5 bases). The CDR3 is 16 residues long. Trimming removed 4 bases from V and 4 bases from J, with 17 bases in between. CDR1 is LNHDA and CDR2 is SQIVND in the germline V gene (reference sequence). The CDR3 bases are TGTGCCAGTAGTACGGGGCCCCAGGGAGGGAATCAGCCCCAGCATTTT. This gives the protein CASSTGPQGGNQPQHF.

This chain joins TRBV6-2 or TRBV6-3 and TRBJ1-5, with TRBD1 matching 10 bases. The ends lost 5 bases at V and 4 bases at J; junction bases unmatched: 2. The CDR3 has 14 amino acids. In germline, CDR1 is MNHEY, CDR2 SVGEGT. The CDR3 here is CASSRTGGNQPQHF. The CDR3 nucleotides read TGTGCCAGCAGTCGGACAGGGGGAAATCAGCCCCAGCATTTT.

The chain couples TRBV5-1 to TRBJ2-5; 9 nucleotides align to TRBD2. This CDR3 comprises 16 residues. V gave up 0 bases and J gave up 7 bases; unmatched junction bases: 10. The germline CDR1 and CDR2 sequences are SGHRS and YFSETQ. The CDR3 nucleotides are TGCGCCAGCAGCTTGGCCAGGGTAGCGGGGGTGGTGACCCAGTACTTC. Amino acid sequence: CASSLARVAGVVTQYF.

The chain joins TRBV4-1 to TRBJ1-2, with TRBD1 as a possible D gene (5 bases). CDR1 and CDR2 from the germline V gene are MGHRA and YSYEKL. The CDR3 extends over 15 amino acids. V lost 1 base and J lost 4, with 13 bases in between. CDR3 sequence reads: CASSQVPTETYGYTF. In nucleotides, the CDR3 is TGCGCCAGCAGCCAAGTCCCGACAGAAACCTATGGCTACACCTTC.

The V gene is TRBV9, the J gene TRBJ1-1; D gene ambiguous. Deletions cut 1 base from V and 4 bases from J, with 11 bases between. The V gene's germline CDR1 is SGDLS and CDR2 YYNGEE. This CDR3 is built from 14 residues. The CDR3 DNA is TGTGCCAGCAGCGTACGCGGGGTAGGCACTGAAGCTTTCTTT. The encoded protein is CASSVRGVGTEAFF.

This chain links TRBV14 with TRBJ2-5, with 9 bases lining up with TRBD2. This CDR3 has 17 residues. The germline gives CDR1 SGHDN, CDR2 FVKESK. V was clipped by 0 bases and J by 4 bases; unmatched bases: 9. CDR3 residues: CASSQDRGGARRETQYF. In DNA form, the CDR3 reads TGTGCCAGCAGCCAAGATCGCGGGGGGGCCAGAAGAGAGACCCAGTACTTC.